This T cell receptor (beta chain) appears in the sequencing data of a study of cytomegalovirus exposure and HLA in healthy donors. Broader study findings: As immune exposure information, only CMV serostatus was available.

The CDR3 has 17 amino acids. The junction had 9 bases not matched to a gene; V was cut back by 0 bases and J by 5 bases. Germline CDR1 SGHRS, CDR2 YFSETQ. Concerning this clone: The target antigen is unknown.

Both 60 Vbeta primers and 13 Jbeta primers went into the PCR. TCRdb's table, derived via immunoSEQ multiplex PCR, lists solely in-frame clones and lacks some. Among approximately 100,000 clones listed, 55% to 75% were seen once. The chain employs TRBV5-1 and TRBJ1-4, with 8 bases matching TRBD1. This TCR came from a man younger than 40 in good health and CMV-seropositive. The sequencing input was PBMCs. CDR3 region: CASSLELDRVGNEKLFF. The CDR3 DNA reads as TGCGCCAGCAGCTTGGAACTGGACAGGGTGGGAAATGAAAAACTGTTTTTT.